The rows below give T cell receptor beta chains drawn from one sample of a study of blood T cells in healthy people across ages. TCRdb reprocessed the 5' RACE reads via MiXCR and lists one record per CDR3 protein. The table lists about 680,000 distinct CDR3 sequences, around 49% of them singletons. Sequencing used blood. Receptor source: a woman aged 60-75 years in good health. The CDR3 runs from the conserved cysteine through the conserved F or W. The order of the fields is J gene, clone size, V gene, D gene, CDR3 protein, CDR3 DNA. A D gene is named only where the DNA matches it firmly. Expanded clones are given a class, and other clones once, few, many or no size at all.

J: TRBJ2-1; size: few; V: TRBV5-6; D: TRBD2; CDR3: CASSLEWGLAGGASYNEQFF; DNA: TGTGCCAGCAGCTTGGAGTGGGGGCTAGCGGGGGGGGCTTCCTACAATGAGCAGTTCTTC
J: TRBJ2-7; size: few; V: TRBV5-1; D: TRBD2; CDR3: CASSPRTSGTSYEQYF; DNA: TGCGCCAGCAGCCCACGGACTAGCGGGACATCCTACGAGCAGTACTTC
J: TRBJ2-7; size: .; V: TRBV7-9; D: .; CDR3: CASSLDKVPSYEQYF; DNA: TGTGCCAGCAGCTTAGATAAGGTACCCTCCTACGAGCAGTACTTC
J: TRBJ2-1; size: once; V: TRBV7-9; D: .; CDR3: CASRGPAFHLDEQFF; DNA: TGTGCCAGCAGGGGGCCGGCATTCCACCTCGATGAGCAGTTCTTC
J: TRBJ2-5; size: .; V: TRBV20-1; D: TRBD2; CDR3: CNASSGTSGQETQYF; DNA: TGCAATGCTAGTTCGGGGACTAGCGGCCAAGAGACCCAGTACTTC
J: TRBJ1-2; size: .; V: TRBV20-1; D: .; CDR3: CSAINYNYGYTF; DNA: TGCAGTGCTATTAATTACAACTATGGCTACACCTTC
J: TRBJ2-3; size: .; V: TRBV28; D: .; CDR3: CASSPLRMLYTQYF; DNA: TGTGCCAGCAGCCCCCTGCGGATGCTGTATACGCAGTATTTT
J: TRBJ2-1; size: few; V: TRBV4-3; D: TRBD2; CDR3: CASSQDSGLWEQFF; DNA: TGCGCCAGCAGCCAAGATAGCGGGCTATGGGAGCAGTTCTTC
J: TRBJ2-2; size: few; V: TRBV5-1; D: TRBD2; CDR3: CASSPLGGRATGELFF; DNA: TGCGCCAGCAGCCCGCTGGGAGGGCGTGCGACCGGGGAGCTGTTTTTT
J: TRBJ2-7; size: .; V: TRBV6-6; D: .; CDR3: CASSSETYEQYF; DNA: TGTGCCAGCAGTTCAGAAACCTACGAGCAGTACTTC
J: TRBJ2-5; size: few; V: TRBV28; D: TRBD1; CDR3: CASRPGQGGETQYF; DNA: TGTGCCAGCAGACCGGGACAGGGGGGAGAGACCCAGTACTTC
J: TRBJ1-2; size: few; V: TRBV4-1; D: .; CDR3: CASSQATGSGYTF; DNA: TGCGCCAGCAGCCAAGCTACAGGTTCCGGCTACACCTTC
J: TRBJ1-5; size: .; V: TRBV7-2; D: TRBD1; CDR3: CASSSGTDYSNQPQHF; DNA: TGTGCCAGCAGCAGTGGGACAGACTATAGCAATCAGCCCCAGCATTTT
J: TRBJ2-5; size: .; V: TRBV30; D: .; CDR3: CAWSGSYQETQYF; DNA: TGTGCCTGGAGCGGAAGTTACCAAGAGACCCAGTACTTC
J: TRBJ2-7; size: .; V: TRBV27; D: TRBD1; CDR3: CASSLQGAELSYEQYF; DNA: TGTGCCAGCAGTCTACAGGGGGCCGAACTATCCTACGAGCAGTACTTC
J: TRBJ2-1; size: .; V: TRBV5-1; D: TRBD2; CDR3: CASGVGTSGTRGEQFF; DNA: TGCGCCAGCGGAGTCGGAACTAGCGGGACTCGCGGCGAGCAGTTCTTC
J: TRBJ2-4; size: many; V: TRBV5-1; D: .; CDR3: CASKGENLGNIQYF; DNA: TGCGCCAGCAAAGGTGAAAACCTCGGGAACATTCAGTACTTC